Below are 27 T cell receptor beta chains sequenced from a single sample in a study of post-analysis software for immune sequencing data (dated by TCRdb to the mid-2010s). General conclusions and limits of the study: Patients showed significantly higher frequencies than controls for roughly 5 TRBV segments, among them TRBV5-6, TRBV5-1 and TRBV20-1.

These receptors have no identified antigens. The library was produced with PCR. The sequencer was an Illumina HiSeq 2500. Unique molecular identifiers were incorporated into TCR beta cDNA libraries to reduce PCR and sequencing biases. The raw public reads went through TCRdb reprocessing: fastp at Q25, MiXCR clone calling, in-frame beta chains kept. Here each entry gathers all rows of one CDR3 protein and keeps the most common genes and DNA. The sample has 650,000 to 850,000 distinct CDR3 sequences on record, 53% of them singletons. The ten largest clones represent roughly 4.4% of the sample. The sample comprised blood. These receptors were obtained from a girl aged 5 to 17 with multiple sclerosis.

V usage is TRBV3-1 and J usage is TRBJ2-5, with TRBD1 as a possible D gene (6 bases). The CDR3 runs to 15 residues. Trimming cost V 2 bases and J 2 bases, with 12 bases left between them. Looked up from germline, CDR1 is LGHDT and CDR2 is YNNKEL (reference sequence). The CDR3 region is CASSQLRDTQETQYF. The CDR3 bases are TGTGCCAGCAGCCAACTTCGGGACACACAAGAGACCCAGTACTTC.

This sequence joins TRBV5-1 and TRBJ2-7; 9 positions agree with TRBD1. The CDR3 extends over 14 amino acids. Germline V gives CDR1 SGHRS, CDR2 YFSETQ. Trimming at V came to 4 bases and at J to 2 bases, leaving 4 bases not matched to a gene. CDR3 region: CASSGDRATYEQYF. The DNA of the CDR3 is TGCGCCAGCAGCGGGGACAGGGCAACCTACGAGCAGTACTTC.

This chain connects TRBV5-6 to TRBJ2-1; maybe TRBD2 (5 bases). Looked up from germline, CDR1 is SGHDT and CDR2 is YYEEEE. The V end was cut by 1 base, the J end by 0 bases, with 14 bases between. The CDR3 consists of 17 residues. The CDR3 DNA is TGTGCCAGCAGCTTGTCGATCGGGGTGAGCTCCTACAATGAGCAGTTCTTC. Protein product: CASSLSIGVSSYNEQFF. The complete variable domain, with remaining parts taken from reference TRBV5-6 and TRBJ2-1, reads DAGVTQSPTHLIKTRGQQVTLRCSPKSGHDTVSWYQQALGQGPQFIFQYYEEEERQRGNFPDRFSGHQFPNYSSELNVNALLLGDSALYLCASSLSIGVSSYNEQFFGPGTRLTVL.

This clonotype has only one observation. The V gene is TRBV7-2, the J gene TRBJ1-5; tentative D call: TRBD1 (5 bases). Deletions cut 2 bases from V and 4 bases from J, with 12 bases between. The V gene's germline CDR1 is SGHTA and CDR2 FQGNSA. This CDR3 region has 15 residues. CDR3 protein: CASSLQGDRNQPQHF. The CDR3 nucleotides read TGTGCCAGCAGCTTACAGGGCGACAGAAATCAGCCCCAGCATTTT.

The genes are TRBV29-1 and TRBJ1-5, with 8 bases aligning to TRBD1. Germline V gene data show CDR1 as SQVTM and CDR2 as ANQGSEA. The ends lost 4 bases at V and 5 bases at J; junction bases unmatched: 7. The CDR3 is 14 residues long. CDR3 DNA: TGCAGCGTTGTTTTATCGACAGGGGATCAGCCCCAGCATTTT. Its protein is CSVVLSTGDQPQHF.

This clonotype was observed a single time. CDR3 loop: CASSQGAGRYEQFF. The CDR3 region has the DNA TGCGCCAGCAGCCAAGGTGCCGGACGCTATGAGCAGTTCTTC. The V gene is TRBV4-3, the J gene TRBJ2-1; D gene unclear. V was shortened by 1 base and J by 8 bases, with 12 bases between the two germline ends. Germline-derived CDR1 and CDR2 are LGHNA and YSLEER. The CDR3 spans 14 residues.

For the CDR3, the DNA is TGCGCCTCCAGGGGGACAACTTCCTACGAGCAGTACTTC. Translated: CASRGTTSYEQYF. This chain joins TRBV5-1 and TRBJ2-7; 7 bases fit TRBD1. V shed 10 bases, J shed 1 base, and the junction held 8 bases outside the gene matches. CDR1 SGHRS and CDR2 YFSETQ come from the germline V gene. This CDR3 region has 13 residues.

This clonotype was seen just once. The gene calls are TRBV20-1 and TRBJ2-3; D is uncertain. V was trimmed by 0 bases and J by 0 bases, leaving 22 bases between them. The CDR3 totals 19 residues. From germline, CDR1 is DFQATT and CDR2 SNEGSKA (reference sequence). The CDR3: CSARDRITRKSLSTDTQYF. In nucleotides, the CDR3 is TGCAGTGCTAGAGATCGCATTACCCGAAAGTCCTTGAGCACAGATACGCAGTATTTT.

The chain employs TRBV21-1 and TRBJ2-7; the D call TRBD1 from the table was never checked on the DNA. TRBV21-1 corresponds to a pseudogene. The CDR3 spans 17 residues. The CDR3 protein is CASSKALREGRGYEQYF. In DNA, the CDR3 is TGTGCCAGCAGCAAAGCGCTTCGAGAGGGCAGGGGCTACGAGCAGTACTTC.

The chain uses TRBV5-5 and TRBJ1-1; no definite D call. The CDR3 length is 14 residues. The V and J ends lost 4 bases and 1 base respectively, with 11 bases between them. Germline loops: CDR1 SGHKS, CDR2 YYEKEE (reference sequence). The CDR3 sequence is CASSPQASNTEAFF. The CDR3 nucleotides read TGTGCCAGCAGCCCCCAGGCATCGAACACTGAAGCTTTCTTT.

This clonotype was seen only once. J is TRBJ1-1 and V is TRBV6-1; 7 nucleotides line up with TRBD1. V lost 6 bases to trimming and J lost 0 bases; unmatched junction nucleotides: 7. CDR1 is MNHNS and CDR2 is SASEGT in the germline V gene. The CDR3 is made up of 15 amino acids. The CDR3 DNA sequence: TGTGCCAGCAGAAACAGACAGGGTATGAACACTGAAGCTTTCTTT. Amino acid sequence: CASRNRQGMNTEAFF.

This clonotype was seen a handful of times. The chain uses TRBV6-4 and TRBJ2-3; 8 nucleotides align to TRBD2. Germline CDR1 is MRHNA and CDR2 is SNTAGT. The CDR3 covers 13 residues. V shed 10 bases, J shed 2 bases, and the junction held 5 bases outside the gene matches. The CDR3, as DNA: TGTGCCACCGCGACTAGCGACACAGATACGCAGTATTTT. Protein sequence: CATATSDTDTQYF.

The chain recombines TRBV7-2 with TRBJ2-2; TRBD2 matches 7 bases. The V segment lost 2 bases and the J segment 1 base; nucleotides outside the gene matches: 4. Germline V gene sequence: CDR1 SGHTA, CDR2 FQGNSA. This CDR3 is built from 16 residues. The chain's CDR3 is CASSLQGGGNTGELFF. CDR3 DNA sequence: TGTGCCAGCAGCTTACAAGGCGGGGGGAACACCGGGGAGCTGTTTTTT.

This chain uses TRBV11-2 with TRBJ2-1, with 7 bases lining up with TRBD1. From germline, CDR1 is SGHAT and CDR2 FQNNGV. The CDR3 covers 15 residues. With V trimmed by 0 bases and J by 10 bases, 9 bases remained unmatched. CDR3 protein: CASSLEDRVGREQFF. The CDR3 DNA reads TGTGCCAGCAGCTTAGAAGACAGGGTTGGGAGAGAGCAGTTCTTC. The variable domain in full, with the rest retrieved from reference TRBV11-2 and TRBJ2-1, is EAGVAQSPRYKIIEKRQSVAFWCNPISGHATLYWYQQILGQGPKLLIQFQNNGVVDDSQLPKDRFSAERLKGVDSTLKIQPAKLEDSAVYLCASSLEDRVGREQFFGPGTRLTVL.

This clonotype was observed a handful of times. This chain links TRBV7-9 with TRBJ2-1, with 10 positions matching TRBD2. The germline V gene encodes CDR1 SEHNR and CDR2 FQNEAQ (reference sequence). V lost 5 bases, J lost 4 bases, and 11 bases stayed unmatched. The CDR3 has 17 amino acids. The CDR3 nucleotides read TGTGCCAGCAGCCCGATACAAGCGGGAGGGCAATACAATGAGCAGTTCTTC. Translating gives CASSPIQAGGQYNEQFF.

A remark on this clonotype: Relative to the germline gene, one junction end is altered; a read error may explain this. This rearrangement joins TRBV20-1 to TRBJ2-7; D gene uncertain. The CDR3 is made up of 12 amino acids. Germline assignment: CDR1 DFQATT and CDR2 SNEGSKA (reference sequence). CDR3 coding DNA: TGCAGGGCTAGAGATCTGAACCACGAGCAGTACTTC. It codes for CRARDLNHEQYF.

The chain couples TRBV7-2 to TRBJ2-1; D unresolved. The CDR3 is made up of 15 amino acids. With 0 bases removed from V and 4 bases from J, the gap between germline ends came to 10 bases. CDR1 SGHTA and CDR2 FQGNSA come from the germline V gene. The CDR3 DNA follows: TGTGCCAGCAGCTTAGCGTCACTACCTTACAATGAGCAGTTCTTC. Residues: CASSLASLPYNEQFF.

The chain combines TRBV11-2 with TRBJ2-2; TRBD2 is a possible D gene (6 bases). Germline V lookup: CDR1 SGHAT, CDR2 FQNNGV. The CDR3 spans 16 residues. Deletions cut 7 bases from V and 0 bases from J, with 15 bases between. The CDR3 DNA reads TGTGCCAGCACCTTTCGGCTAGCGTCGAACACCGGGGAGCTGTTTTTT. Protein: CASTFRLASNTGELFF.

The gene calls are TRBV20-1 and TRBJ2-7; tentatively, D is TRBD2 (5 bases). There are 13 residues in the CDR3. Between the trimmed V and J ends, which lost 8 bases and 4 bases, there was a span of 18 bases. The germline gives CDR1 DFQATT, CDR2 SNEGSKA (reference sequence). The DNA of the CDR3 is TGCAGTCCGGAGGACTTGCCTTCGTACGAGCAGTACTTC. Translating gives CSPEDLPSYEQYF.

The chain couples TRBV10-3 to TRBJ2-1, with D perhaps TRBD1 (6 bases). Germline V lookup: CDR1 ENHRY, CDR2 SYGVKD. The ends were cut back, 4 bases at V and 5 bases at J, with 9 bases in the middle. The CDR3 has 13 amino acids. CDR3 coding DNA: TGTGCCATCAGTGCAAGGACAGACAATGAGCAGTTCTTC. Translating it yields CAISARTDNEQFF.

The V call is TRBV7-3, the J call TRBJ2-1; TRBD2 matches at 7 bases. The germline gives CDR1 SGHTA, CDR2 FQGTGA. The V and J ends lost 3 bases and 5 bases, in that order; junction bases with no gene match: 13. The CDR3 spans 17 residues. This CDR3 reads CASSFPPGRETHNEQFF. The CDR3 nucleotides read TGTGCCAGCAGCTTTCCCCCAGGGCGGGAGACCCACAATGAGCAGTTCTTC.

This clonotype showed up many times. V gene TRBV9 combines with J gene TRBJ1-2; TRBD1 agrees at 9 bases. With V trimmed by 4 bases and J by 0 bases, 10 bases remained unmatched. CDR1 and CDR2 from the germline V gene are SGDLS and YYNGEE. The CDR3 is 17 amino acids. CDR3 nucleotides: TGTGCCAGCAGCACGAGACAGGGGGTGGTCACTAACTATGGCTACACCTTC. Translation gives CASSTRQGVVTNYGYTF.

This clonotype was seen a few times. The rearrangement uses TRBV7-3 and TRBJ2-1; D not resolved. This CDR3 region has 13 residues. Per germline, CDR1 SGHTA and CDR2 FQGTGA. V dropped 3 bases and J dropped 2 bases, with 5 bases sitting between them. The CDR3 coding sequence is TGTGCCAGCAGCTTCGCGGCCTACAATGAGCAGTTCTTC. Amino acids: CASSFAAYNEQFF.

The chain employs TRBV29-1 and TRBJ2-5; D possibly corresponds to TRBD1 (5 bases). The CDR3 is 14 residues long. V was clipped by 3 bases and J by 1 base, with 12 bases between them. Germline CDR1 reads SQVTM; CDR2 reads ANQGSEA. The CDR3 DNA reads TGCAGCGTTGACCCAGGGCCAGTCCAAGAGACCCAGTACTTC. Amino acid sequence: CSVDPGPVQETQYF.

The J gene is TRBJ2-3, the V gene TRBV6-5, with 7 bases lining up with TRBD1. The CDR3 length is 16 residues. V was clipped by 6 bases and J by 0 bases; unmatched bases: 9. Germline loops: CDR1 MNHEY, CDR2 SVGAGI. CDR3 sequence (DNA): TGTGCCAGCAGGGGGGACAGACCGACTAGCACAGATACGCAGTATTTT. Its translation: CASRGDRPTSTDTQYF.

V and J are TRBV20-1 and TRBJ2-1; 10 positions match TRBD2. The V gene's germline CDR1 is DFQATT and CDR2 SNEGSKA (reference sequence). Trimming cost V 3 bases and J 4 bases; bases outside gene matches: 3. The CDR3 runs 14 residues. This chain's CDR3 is CSARGLATYNEQFF. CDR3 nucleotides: TGCAGTGCTAGGGGACTAGCGACATACAATGAGCAGTTCTTC.

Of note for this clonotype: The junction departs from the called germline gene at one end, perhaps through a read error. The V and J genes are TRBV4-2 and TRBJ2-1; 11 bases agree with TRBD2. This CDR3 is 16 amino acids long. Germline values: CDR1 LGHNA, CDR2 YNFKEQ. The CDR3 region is CAGSQPTSGIYNEQFF. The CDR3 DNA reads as TGTGCCGGCAGCCAACCGACTAGCGGGATTTACAATGAGCAGTTCTTC.